The 13 T cell receptor beta chains presented below share a single source sample, sequenced in a study of identical twins. One entry per CDR3 protein results from TCRdb running MiXCR on the 5' RACE reads. The sample has around 1.7 million distinct CDR3 sequences; about 31% are singletons. The specimen sequenced was cord blood. The origin of the receptors is a newborn girl in good health.

Points on this clonotype: This clone may be a read error of a much larger clone one base away. Because the CDR3's place on the DNA is in doubt, the DNA is left out and the CDR3 is given as listed by TCRdb. This sequence joins TRBV29-1 and TRBJ1-2. The CDR3 is 9 residues long, ends included. Germline V gene sequence: CDR1 SQVTM, CDR2 ANQGSEA. The CDR3 reads CSVAEGNTF.

Written as DNA, the CDR3 is TGCAGTGCTAGAGATCGGATAAAGTGGGAGACCCAGTACTTC. Amino acid sequence: CSARDRIKWETQYF. The chain links TRBV20-1 to TRBJ2-5; D unresolved. CDR3 length: 14 amino acids. The V and J ends lost 0 bases and 5 bases respectively, with 13 bases between them. Germline values: CDR1 DFQATT, CDR2 SNEGSKA (reference sequence).

The chain links TRBV13 to TRBJ2-1; 7 bases are a match to TRBD2. Germline V gene data show CDR1 as PRHDT and CDR2 as FYEKMQ (reference sequence). The CDR3 runs to 18 residues. Trimming took 5 bases from V and 0 from J; bases not matched to a gene: 13. For the CDR3, the DNA is TGTGCCAGCAGCCCCTGGACTAGTCGGCGGAGCTCCTACAATGAGCAGTTCTTC. It yields the protein CASSPWTSRRSSYNEQFF.

The rearrangement links TRBV5-1 to TRBJ1-3; D is unclear. Deletions cut 2 bases from V and 2 bases from J, with 11 bases between. The CDR3 spans 15 residues. Germline V gene sequence: CDR1 SGHRS, CDR2 YFSETQ. The CDR3 region is CASSFMWGAGNTIYF. CDR3 nucleotides: TGCGCCAGCAGCTTTATGTGGGGAGCTGGAAACACCATATATTTT.

This clonotype was found a few times. The chain employs TRBV21-1 and TRBJ2-7. TRBV21-1 is listed as a pseudogene. There are 16 residues in the CDR3. DNA for the CDR3: TGTGCCAGCAGCTCTCGTGGGGAAGGTGCTGTCTACGAGCAGTACTTC. This gives the protein CASSSRGEGAVYEQYF.

The chain combines TRBV30 with TRBJ2-1, with 12 bases matching TRBD2. Per the germline V gene, CDR1 is GTSNPN and CDR2 is SVGIG (reference sequence). V shed 3 bases and J 4 bases; nucleotides not matched to a gene: 1. The CDR3 runs 14 residues. Here the CDR3 DNA reads TGTGCCTGGAGGGGGACTAGCGGGTACAATGAGCAGTTCTTC. Protein: CAWRGTSGYNEQFF.

The V and J genes are TRBV9 and TRBJ2-1; D unresolved. Germline CDR1 reads SGDLS; CDR2 reads YYNGEE. Trimming shortened V by 3 bases and J by 8 bases, and 9 bases separated the two germline ends. The CDR3 is 12 residues long. The CDR3 DNA sequence: TGTGCCAGCAGCGCGGACGGGTATGAGCAGTTCTTC. Translating it yields CASSADGYEQFF.

This CDR3 is CASTPPSNYGYTF. DNA for the CDR3: TGTGCCAGCACCCCCCCTTCTAACTATGGCTACACCTTC. The V and J genes are TRBV7-9 and TRBJ1-2, with no clear D. The CDR3 sequence is 13 residues long. Germline values: CDR1 SEHNR, CDR2 FQNEAQ (reference sequence). V was clipped by 7 bases and J by 0 bases, with 9 bases between them.

This clonotype appeared a few times. The chain is built from TRBV28 and TRBJ2-1, with 7 nucleotides matching TRBD2. Germline V CDR1 and CDR2: MDHEN, SYDVKM. V shed 4 bases and J 12 bases; nucleotides not matched to a gene: 3. CDR3 length: 11 residues. This CDR3 reads CASSYGGRQFF. The CDR3, as DNA: TGTGCCAGCAGTTACGGCGGGAGGCAGTTCTTC.

This clonotype was detected only a few times. The gene calls are TRBV9 and TRBJ2-1; TRBD2 matches at 10 bases. Germline V gives CDR1 SGDLS, CDR2 YYNGEE. The junction had 5 bases not matched to a gene; V was cut back by 0 bases and J by 8 bases. This CDR3 region has 15 residues. The DNA for the CDR3 is TGTGCCAGCAGCGTAGGCGCTAGCGGGAGCCATGAGCAGTTCTTC. It encodes CASSVGASGSHEQFF. The full variable domain, in which reference TRBV9 and TRBJ2-1 provide the parts outside the CDR3, is DSGVTQTPKHLITATGQRVTLRCSPRSGDLSVYWYQQSLDQGLQFLIQYYNGEERAKGNILERFSAQQFPDLHSELNLSSLELGDSALYFCASSVGASGSHEQFFGPGTRLTVL.

J is TRBJ2-2 and V is TRBV28; no firm D call. The CDR3 spans 15 residues. Germline CDR1 and CDR2: MDHEN and SYDVKM. V lost 3 bases to trimming and J lost 8 bases, with 16 bases between them. CDR3 in amino acids: CASSFFPPLEGELFF. In DNA form, the CDR3 reads TGTGCCAGCAGTTTCTTCCCCCCTCTTGAGGGGGAGCTGTTTTTT.

This clonotype turned up a few times. The CDR3 loop is CASSQDRMGAGYGYTF. Here the CDR3 DNA reads TGTGCCAGCAGCCAAGATCGAATGGGGGCAGGGTATGGCTACACCTTC. The rearrangement joins TRBV4-2 to TRBJ1-2; D is possibly TRBD1 (6 bases). This CDR3 spans 16 amino acids. Trimming took 0 bases from V and 5 from J, leaving 16 bases between them. Germline-derived CDR1 and CDR2 are LGHNA and YNFKEQ.

V gene TRBV5-1 combines with J gene TRBJ1-1; unclear D gene. Germline V lookup: CDR1 SGHRS, CDR2 YFSETQ. V gave up 4 bases and J gave up 5 bases, with 18 bases separating them. The CDR3 has 15 residues. For the CDR3, the DNA is TGCGCCAGCAGCCCTAGAGGGAAAGAGCGGACTGAAGCTTTCTTT. Its translation: CASSPRGKERTEAFF.